The present T cell receptor (beta chain) was sequenced within a study of technical replicates of blood from a handful of donors. Clones were sequenced by immunoSEQ multiplex PCR, and TCRdb holds only the in-frame ones, with some missing. Here the sample spans some 57,000 clones, around 97% being singletons. This CDR3 spans 15 amino acids. V shed 4 bases, J shed 4 bases, and the junction held 8 bases outside the gene matches. Germline V gene lookup returns CDR1 GTSNPN and CDR2 SVGIG (reference sequence). This chain joins TRBV30 and TRBJ1-5; 9 nucleotides line up with TRBD1. The receptor was derived from a human donor in good health. The specimen was T cells isolated from PBMCs. CDR3 in amino acids: CAWNPGQGTNQPQHF. CDR3 DNA sequence: TGTGCCTGGAATCCGGGACAGGGTACAAATCAGCCCCAGCATTTT.